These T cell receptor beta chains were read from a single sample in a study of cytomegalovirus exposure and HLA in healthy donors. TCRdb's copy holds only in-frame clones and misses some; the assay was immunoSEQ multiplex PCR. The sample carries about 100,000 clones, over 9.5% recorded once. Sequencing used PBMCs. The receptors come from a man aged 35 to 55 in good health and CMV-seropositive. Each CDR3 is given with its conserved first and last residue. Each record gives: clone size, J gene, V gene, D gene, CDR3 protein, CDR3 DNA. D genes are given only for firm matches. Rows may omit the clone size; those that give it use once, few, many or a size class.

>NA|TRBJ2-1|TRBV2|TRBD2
CASKLGSGRDNEQFF
TGTGCCAGCAAACTGGGCAGCGGGAGGGACAATGAGCAGTTCTTC
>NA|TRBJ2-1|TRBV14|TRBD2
CASSRGRAGVLYNEQFF
TGTGCCAGCAGCCGAGGGCGAGCGGGGGTCCTTTACAATGAGCAGTTCTTC
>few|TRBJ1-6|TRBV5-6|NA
CASSAGNVAPLHF
TGTGCCAGCAGCGCAGGGAATGTGGCACCCCTCCACTTT
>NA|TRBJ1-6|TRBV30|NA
CAWSSPPGQNSPLHF
TGTGCCTGGAGTTCGCCACCGGGACAAAATTCACCCCTCCACTTT
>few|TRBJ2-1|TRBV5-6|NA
CASSLASDEQFF
TGTGCCAGCAGCTTGGCTAGTGATGAGCAGTTCTTC
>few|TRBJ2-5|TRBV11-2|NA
CASSFGSRETQYF
TGTGCCAGCAGCTTCGGGTCCCGAGAGACCCAGTACTTC
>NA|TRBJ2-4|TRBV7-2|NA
CASSLVPGAENIQYF
TGTGCCAGCAGCTTAGTTCCAGGGGCCGAAAACATTCAGTACTTC
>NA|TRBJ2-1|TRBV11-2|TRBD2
CASSPLAGAYNEQFF
TGTGCCAGCAGCCCACTAGCGGGAGCTTACAATGAGCAGTTCTTC
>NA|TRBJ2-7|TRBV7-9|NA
CASSLGPVREQYF
TGTGCCAGCAGCCTTGGCCCCGTGAGGGAGCAGTACTTC
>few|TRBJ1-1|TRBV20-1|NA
CRSRLNTEAFF
TGCAGAAGCAGGTTGAACACTGAAGCTTTCTTT
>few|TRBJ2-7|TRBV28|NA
CASSLVAGSYEQYF
TGTGCCAGCAGTTTAGTTGCGGGGTCCTACGAGCAGTACTTC
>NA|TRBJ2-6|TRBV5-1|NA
CASSLDNWGAGANVLTF
TGCGCCAGCAGCTTGGACAATTGGGGGGCTGGGGCCAACGTCCTGACTTTC
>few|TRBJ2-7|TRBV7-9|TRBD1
CASSVDRELTYEQYF
TGTGCCAGCAGCGTGGACAGGGAGTTAACTTACGAGCAGTACTTC